This T cell receptor beta chain was observed in a study of CD8+ T cells in alopecia areata. Whole-study context: Treatment ran 6 to 18 months, with 6 months of follow-up afterward. Whole-study results and caveats: More clonal than normal scalp was lesional scalp, particularly alopecia totalis/universalis. Tofacitinib delivered significant drops in scalp clonality and in expanded CD8+ clones among the top 100.

Sequencing relied on a cDNA template that was reverse transcribed from extracted RNA. Sequenced by immunoSEQ multiplex PCR; TCRdb stores in-frame clones only, minus some. This table holds about 42,000 clones, roughly 90% found once. The sample's treatment: oral pan-JAK inhibitor, 5-10 mg twice daily. Germline trimming cut 5 bases from V and 5 bases from J; bases unmatched to any gene: 5. The CDR3 covers 14 residues. From germline, CDR1 is SGHVS and CDR2 FNYEAQ. Comments on this clone: The antigen is not known.

The chain carries TRBV7-6 and TRBJ2-7, with TRBD1 identical over 11 bases. The sequencing here drew on CD8+ T cells sorted from blood, taken at week 24, from a patient treated with tofacitinib. This TCR was recovered from a human donor with alopecia areata. CDR3 loop: CASSVDRGQDEQYF. Here the CDR3 DNA reads TGTGCCAGCAGCGTGGACAGGGGGCAGGACGAGCAGTACTTC.